This TCR beta chain was obtained from a study of early T cells in non-severe SARS-CoV-2 infection. One entry per CDR3 protein, called by TCRdb with MiXCR from the 5' RACE reads. The profile shows over 30,000 distinct CDR3 sequences, approximately 5.9% of them singletons. There are a few counts of this clonotype. Per germline, CDR1 DFQATT and CDR2 SNEGSKA (reference sequence). V shed 5 bases, J shed 5 bases, and the junction held 3 bases outside the gene matches. CDR3 length: 14 amino acids. The specimen was whole blood, collected at baseline. The chain links TRBV20-1 to TRBJ2-2, with 12 bases fitting TRBD2. This sequence originates from an adult who was a healthcare worker with PCR-confirmed SARS-CoV-2 infection or an uninfected control (not recorded which). The DNA for the CDR3 is TGCAGTGCTCTAGCGGGAGGGAGTACCGGGGAGCTGTTTTTT. As protein: CSALAGGSTGELFF.